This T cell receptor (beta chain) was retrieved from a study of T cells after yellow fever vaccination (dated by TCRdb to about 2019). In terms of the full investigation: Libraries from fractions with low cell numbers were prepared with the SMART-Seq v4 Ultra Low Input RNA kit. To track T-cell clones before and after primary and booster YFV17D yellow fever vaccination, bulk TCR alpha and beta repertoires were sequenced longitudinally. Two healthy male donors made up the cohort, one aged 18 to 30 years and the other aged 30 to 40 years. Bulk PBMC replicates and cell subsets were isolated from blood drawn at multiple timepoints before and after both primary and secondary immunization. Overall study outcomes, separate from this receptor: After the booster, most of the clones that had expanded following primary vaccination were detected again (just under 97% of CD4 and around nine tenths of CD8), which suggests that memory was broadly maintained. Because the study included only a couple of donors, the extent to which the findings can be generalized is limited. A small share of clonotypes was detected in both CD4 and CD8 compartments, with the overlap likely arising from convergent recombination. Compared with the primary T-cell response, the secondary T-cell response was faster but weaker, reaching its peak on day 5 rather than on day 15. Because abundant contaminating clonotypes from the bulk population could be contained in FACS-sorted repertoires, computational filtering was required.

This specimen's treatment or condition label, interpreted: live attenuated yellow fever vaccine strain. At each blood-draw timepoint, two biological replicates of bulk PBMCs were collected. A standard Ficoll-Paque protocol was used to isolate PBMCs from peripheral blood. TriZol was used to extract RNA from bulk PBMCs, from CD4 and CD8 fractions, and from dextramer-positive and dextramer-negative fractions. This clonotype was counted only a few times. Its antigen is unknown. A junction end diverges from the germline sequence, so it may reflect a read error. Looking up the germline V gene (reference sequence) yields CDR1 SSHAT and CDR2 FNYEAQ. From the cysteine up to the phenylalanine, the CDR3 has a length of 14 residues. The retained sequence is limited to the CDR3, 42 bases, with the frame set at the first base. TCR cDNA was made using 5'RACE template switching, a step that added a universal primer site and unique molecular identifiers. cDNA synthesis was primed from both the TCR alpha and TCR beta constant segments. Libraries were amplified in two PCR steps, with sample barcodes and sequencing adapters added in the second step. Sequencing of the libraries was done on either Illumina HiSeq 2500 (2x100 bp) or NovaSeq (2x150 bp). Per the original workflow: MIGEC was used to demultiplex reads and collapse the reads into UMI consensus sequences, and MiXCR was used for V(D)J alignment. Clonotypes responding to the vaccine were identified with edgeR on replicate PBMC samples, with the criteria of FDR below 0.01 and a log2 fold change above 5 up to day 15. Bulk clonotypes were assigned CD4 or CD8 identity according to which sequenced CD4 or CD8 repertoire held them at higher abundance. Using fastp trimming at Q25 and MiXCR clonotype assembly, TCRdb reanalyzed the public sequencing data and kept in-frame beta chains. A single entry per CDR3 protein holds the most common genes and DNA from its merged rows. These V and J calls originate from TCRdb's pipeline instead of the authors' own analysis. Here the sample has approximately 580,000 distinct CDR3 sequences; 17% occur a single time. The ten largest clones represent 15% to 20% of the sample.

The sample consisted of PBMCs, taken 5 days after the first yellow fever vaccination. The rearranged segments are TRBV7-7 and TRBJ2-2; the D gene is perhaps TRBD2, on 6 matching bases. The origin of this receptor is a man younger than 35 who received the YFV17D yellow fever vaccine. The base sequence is TGTGCTAGCAGTCGCGGGGAGGTCACCGGGGAGCTGTTTTTT. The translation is CASSRGEVTGELFF.